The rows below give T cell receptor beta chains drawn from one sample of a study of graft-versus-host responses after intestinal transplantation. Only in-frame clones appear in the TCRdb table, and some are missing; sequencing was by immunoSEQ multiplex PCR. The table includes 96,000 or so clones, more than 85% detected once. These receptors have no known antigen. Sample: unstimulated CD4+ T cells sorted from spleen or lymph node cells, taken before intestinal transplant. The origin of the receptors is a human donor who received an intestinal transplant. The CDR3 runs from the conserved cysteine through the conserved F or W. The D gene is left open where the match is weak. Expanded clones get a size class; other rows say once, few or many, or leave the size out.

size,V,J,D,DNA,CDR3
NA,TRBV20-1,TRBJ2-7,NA,TGCAAAGGGGGGGGAGGCGGCGAGCAGTACTTC,CKGGGGGEQYF
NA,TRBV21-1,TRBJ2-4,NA,TGTGCCAGCAGCCGAGAGATAACAGGATACCTAGCCAAAAACATTCAGTACTTC,CASSREITGYLAKNIQYF
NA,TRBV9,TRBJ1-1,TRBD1,TGTGCCAGCAGCGTAGGGTATGGAGGGGGCCAGTGGACTGAAGCTTTCTTT,CASSVGYGGGQWTEAFF
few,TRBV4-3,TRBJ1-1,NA,TGCGCCAGCAGCCAAGCGGTATTCTGGGGGACATCGAACACTGAAGCTTTCTTT,CASSQAVFWGTSNTEAFF
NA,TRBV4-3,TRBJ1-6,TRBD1,TGCGCCAGCAGCCAAGAATACATACAGGGGGTGAGCTCCTATAATTCACCCCTCCACTTT,CASSQEYIQGVSSYNSPLHF
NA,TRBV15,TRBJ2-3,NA,TGTGCCACCAGCCCTCCTCAAGGGAGGACAGATACGCAGTATTTT,CATSPPQGRTDTQYF
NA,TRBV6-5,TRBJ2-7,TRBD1,TGTGCCAGCAGTGCTGCAGGACAGGGGCGGGAGCAGTACTTC,CASSAAGQGREQYF
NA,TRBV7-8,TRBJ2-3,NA,TGTGCCAGCACTCCGAGACTGCGGGGAATCACAGATACGCAGTATTTT,CASTPRLRGITDTQYF
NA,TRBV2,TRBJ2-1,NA,TGTGCCAGCAGTGGAGGTCTGAACAATGAGCAGTTCTTC,CASSGGLNNEQFF
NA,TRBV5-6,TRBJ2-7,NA,TGTGCCAGCAGCTTAGTAGAATCCTACGAGCAGTACTTC,CASSLVESYEQYF
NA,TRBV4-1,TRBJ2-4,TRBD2,TGCGCCAGCAGCCAAGAGGATTCTACGACTAGCGGACCATTGGGGGGCATTCAGTACTTC,CASSQEDSTTSGPLGGIQYF
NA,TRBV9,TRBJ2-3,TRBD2,TGTGCCAGCAGCGTAGGGCGTAGCGGGTATACAGATACGCAGTATTTT,CASSVGRSGYTDTQYF
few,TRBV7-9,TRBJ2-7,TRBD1,TGTGCCAGCAGCTCCCGGGACAGGGGGCGCTACGAGCAGTACTTC,CASSSRDRGRYEQYF
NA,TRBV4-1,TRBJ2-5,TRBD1,TGCGCCAGCAGCCAACGGCCCACCGGGACAGGGTATATAGAGACCCAGTACTTC,CASSQRPTGTGYIETQYF
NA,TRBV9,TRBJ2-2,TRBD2,TGTGCCAGCAGCGTTCAGCGGGGCACCGGGGAGCTGTTTTTT,CASSVQRGTGELFF
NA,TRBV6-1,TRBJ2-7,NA,TGTGCCAGCAGTGAGGGGACTGGGGGCGAGCAGTACTTC,CASSEGTGGEQYF
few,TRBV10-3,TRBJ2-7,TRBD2,TGTGCCATCAGTGATATTGCGGGAGGATACGAGCAGTACTTC,CAISDIAGGYEQYF
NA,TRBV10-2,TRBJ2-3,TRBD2,TGCGCCAGCAGCCCCACTACCGGGACTACCCCCACAGATACGCAGTATTTT,CASSPTTGTTPTDTQYF
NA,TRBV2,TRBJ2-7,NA,TGTGCCACCGGGACAAACCTCTACGAGCAGTACTTC,CATGTNLYEQYF
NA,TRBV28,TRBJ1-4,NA,TGTGCCAGCAGTTTCGTCTTGGGCGGGAATGAAAAACTGTTTTTT,CASSFVLGGNEKLFF
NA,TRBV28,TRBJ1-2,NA,TGTGCCAGCAGAACGGTTAATGATGGCTACACCTTC,CASRTVNDGYTF
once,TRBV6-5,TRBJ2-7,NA,TGTGCCAGCAGTTACTCGACGTTAGCCTACGCGTACGAGCAGTACTTC,CASSYSTLAYAYEQYF
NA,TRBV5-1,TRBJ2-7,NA,TGCGCCAGCAGGACCGGGACAAACTCCTACGAGCAGTACTTC,CASRTGTNSYEQYF
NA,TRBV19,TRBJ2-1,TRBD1,TGTGCCAGTAGTTCCGGGACAGGGGTCGGCAATGAGCAGTTCTTC,CASSSGTGVGNEQFF
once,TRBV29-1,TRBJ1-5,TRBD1,TGCAGCGTAGGGACAGCCCAAGGCAATCAGCCCCAGCATTTT,CSVGTAQGNQPQHF
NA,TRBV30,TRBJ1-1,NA,TGTGCCTGGAGTCCCCCGGCTGAAGCTTTCTTT,CAWSPPAEAFF
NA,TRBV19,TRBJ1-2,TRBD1,TGTGCCAGTAGTATAACAGGGGGCAGCGAGGGAGGCTACACCTTC,CASSITGGSEGGYTF
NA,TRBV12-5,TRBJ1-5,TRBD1,TGTGCTAGTGGTTTGGTAATCGGGTTCACAGGGGGCCAGCCCCAGCATTTT,CASGLVIGFTGGQPQHF
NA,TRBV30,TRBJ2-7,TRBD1,TGTGCCTGGAGTGTAAGCAGGGGGTCCTACGAGCAGTACTTC,CAWSVSRGSYEQYF
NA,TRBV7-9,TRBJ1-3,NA,TGTGCCAGCACCGCACAGGGTATAGTTGGAAACACCATATATTTT,CASTAQGIVGNTIYF
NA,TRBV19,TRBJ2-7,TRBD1,TGTGCCAGTAGTGCCGGGACAGGGGCCACCTACGAGCAGTACTTC,CASSAGTGATYEQYF
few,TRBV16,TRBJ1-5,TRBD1,TGTGCCAGCGCGAATATACAGGGGACTAATCAGCCCCAGCATTTT,CASANIQGTNQPQHF
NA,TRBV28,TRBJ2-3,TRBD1,TGTGCCAGCAGTTTCGGACAGGGGGGAACAGATACGCAGTATTTT,CASSFGQGGTDTQYF
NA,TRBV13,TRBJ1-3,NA,TGTGCCAGCAGCCCGAAGGGCCTGGGAGACACCATATATTTT,CASSPKGLGDTIYF
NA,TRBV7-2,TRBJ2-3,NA,TGTGCCAGCAGCTTACTGGGTCGGGCGGGGACCTCTAGCACAGATACGCAGTATTTT,CASSLLGRAGTSSTDTQYF
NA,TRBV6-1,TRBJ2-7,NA,TGTGCCAGCAGGGCAGGAATTTCCTACGAGCAGTACTTC,CASRAGISYEQYF
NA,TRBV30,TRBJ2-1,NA,TGTGCCTGGAGCAGTCGCGGCTACAATGAGCAGTTCTTC,CAWSSRGYNEQFF
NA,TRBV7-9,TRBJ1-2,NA,TGTGCCAGCAGCTTACCGGATGGCTACACCTTC,CASSLPDGYTF
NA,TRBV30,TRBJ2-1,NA,TGTGCCTGGAGGGGAGAACGGGTAGCGGCGAGCTCCTACAATGAGCAGTTCTTC,CAWRGERVAASSYNEQFF
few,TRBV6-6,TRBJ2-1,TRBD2,TGTGCCAGCAGTCCGGGACTAGCGCTGTACAATGAGCAGTTCTTC,CASSPGLALYNEQFF
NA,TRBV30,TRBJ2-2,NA,TGTGCCTGGAGTGTTTTATCAGGGGGAGGCGCCGGGGAGCTGTTTTTT,CAWSVLSGGGAGELFF
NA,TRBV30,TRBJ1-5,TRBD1,TGTGCCTGGAGTGACAGGGGAAATCAGCCCCAGCATTTT,CAWSDRGNQPQHF
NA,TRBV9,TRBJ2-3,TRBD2,TGTGCCAGCAGCGTATTTACGGGAGGGCCCGATACGCAGTATTTT,CASSVFTGGPDTQYF
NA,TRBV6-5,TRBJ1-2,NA,TGTGCCACCCAGAGGGACTCTAACTATGGCTACACCTTC,CATQRDSNYGYTF
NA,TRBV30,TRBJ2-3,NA,TGTGCCTGGAGTGCCGGGACTGGAGATACGCAGTATTTT,CAWSAGTGDTQYF
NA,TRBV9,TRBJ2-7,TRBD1,TGTGCCAGCAGCGTAGATATCGGGACAGAGCCTTACGAGCAGTACTTC,CASSVDIGTEPYEQYF
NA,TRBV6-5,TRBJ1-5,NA,TGTGCCAGCAGCCACGGAGCATATAGCAATCAGCCCCAGCATTTT,CASSHGAYSNQPQHF
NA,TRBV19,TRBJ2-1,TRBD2,TGTGCCACTGGAGCGGGGGGGCCGGGAAATGAGCAGTTCTTC,CATGAGGPGNEQFF
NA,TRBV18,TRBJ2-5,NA,TGTGCCAGCTCACCGGCCGGGGGAGAGACCCAGTACTTC,CASSPAGGETQYF